The text below deals with one TCR beta chain. Its target antigen remains unknown. Base qualities are not at hand, and no much larger clone is one base apart. This sample stems from a study of CD8 T cells in Susac syndrome (dated by TCRdb to the late 2010s). Study-level background: Whether CD8+ T cell activation and differentiation in Susac syndrome was antigen driven was tested using repertoire sequencing. The study compared CD8+ T cell repertoire clonality among about a dozen healthy donors, approximately 14 Susac syndrome patients and 15 multiple sclerosis patients.

High-throughput TCR beta sequencing profiled peripheral blood CD8+ and CD4+ T cells from healthy donors, Susac syndrome patients and multiple sclerosis patients. Treatment-naive patients with stable or active relapsing-remitting disease fulfilling revised McDonald criteria were used as multiple sclerosis controls. Bulk CD8+ and CD4+ T cells were purified by magnetic negative isolation, while CD8+ TEMRA cells were enriched using FACS. Blood was drawn into EDTA tubes, processed within 24 hours, and PBMCs were isolated by density gradient centrifugation. PBMCs intended for TCR sequencing were frozen in liquid nitrogen and were later thawed in a 37 degrees C water bath. A purity of at least 90% was achieved for sorted or isolated CD4+, CD8+ and CD8+ TEMRA cells. RNA was extracted using the RNeasy kit, and roughly 0.5 to 1 ug of the RNA was reverse transcribed with random hexamers. TCR beta CDR3 regions were amplified with the immunoSEQ multiplex PCR assay covering 54 Vbeta and 13 Jbeta segments. To correct PCR amplification bias, a synthetic template baseline was used for both primer optimization and computational correction. Under the source paper's analysis protocol: Reads were annotated to V, D and J genes per IMGT and analyzed with immunoSEQ Analyzer, keeping only productive sequences. Clonality was computed as one minus Shannon entropy normalized by log2 of the number of productive unique sequences. For each patient and control, public and private clones were evaluated within the 100 most prevalent clones. A clone was defined as Susac-specific if it was absent from the healthy and MS cohorts, from around 960 published viral clones and from other ImmuneACCESS disease sequences. TCRdb passed the public sequencing reads through fastp at Q25 and MiXCR, retaining productive beta sequences. Merged by CDR3 protein, the rows form single entries marked with the most common genes and DNA. The V and J calls were determined by TCRdb, not by the authors. For this sample there are some 400,000 distinct CDR3 sequences; approximately 85% appear just once. The ten most abundant clones make up around 0.12% of the sample.

What the authors observed across the whole study: The TCR sequencing and HLA analysis was acknowledged to have included a relatively small number of individuals.

The receptor was derived from a human donor with multiple sclerosis. The source material was CD8+ T cells from PBMCs.

CDR3 sequence: CSARGTSGRRGNEQFF. DNA sequence: TGCAGTGCTAGGGGGACTAGCGGGAGACGGGGTAATGAGCAGTTCTTC. The chain uses TRBV20-1 and TRBJ2-1, with 14 bases matching TRBD2. For this chain, trimming is 3 bases at the V end and 7 bases at the J end, and the number of junction bases without a gene match is 8. CDR1 and CDR2, per the germline V gene (reference sequence), are DFQATT and SNEGSKA. The CDR3 covers 16 residues, taking in both the cysteine and the phenylalanine. Solely the CDR3 DNA is kept, with 48 bases framed from the first base.